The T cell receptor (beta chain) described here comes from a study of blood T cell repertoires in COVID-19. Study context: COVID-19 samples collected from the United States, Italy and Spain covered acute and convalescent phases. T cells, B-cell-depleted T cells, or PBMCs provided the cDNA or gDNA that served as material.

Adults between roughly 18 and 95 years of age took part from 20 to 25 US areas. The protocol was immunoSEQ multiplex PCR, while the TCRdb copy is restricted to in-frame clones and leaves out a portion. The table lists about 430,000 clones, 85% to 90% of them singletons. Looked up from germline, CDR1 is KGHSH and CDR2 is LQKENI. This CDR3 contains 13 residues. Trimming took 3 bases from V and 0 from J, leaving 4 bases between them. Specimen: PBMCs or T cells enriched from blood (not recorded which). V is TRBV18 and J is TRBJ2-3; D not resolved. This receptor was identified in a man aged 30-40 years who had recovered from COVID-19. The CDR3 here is CASSPQSTDTQYF. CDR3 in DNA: TGTGCCAGCTCACCCCAAAGCACAGATACGCAGTATTTT. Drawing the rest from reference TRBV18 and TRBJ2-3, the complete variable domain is NAGVMQNPRHLVRRRGQEARLRCSPMKGHSHVYWYRQLPEEGLKFMVYLQKENIIDESGMPKERFSAEFPKEGPSILRIQQVVRGDSAAYFCASSPQSTDTQYFGPGTRLTVL.